The next 13 T cell receptor beta chains were all read from a single sample in a study of cytomegalovirus exposure and HLA in healthy donors. The PCR employed 60 Vbeta primers together with 13 Jbeta primers. Here immunoSEQ multiplex PCR was the method, and the copy in TCRdb shows in-frame clones only, minus some. The table includes 120,000 to 150,000 clones, 70% to 80% detected once. Sequencing was carried out using PBMCs. The receptors originated from a woman between 40 and 50 years old in good health and CMV-seropositive.

Notes on this clone: Its ends do not fully match the called genes, so a read error is possible. Other DNA variants within this sample encode the same CDR3. This rearrangement joins TRBV28 to TRBJ1-4; D is uncertain. Per the germline V gene, CDR1 is MDHEN and CDR2 is SYDVKM. This CDR3 has 12 amino acids. The CDR3 is CASRTGNEKLFF. The CDR3 DNA is TGTGCCAGCAGGACGGGTAATGAAAAGCTGTTTTTT.

This clone was seen a single time. The chain combines TRBV10-3 with TRBJ2-1; 10 bases are a match to TRBD1. Germline V lookup: CDR1 ENHRY, CDR2 SYGVKD. The V and J ends lost 4 bases and 8 bases, in that order; junction bases with no gene match: 14. The CDR3 runs 17 residues. This CDR3 is CAISGPRRDRGTYEQFF. The CDR3 nucleotides are TGTGCCATCAGTGGGCCTCGTCGGGACAGGGGCACCTATGAGCAGTTCTTC.

The CDR3 reads CASSIASAGANVLTF. CDR3 nucleotides: TGTGCCAGTAGTATAGCGTCAGCTGGGGCCAACGTCCTGACTTTC. The chain joins TRBV19 to TRBJ2-6, with no clear D. The CDR3 has 15 residues. Trimming removed 1 base at V and 2 bases at J, with 6 bases between. Germline V gene lookup returns CDR1 LNHDA and CDR2 SQIVND (reference sequence). Combining the CDR3 with reference TRBV19 and TRBJ2-6 gives the whole variable domain DGGITQSPKYLFRKEGQNVTLSCEQNLNHDAMYWYRQDPGQGLRLIYYSQIVNDFQKGDIAEGYSVSREKKESFPLTVTSAQKNPTAFYLCASSIASAGANVLTFGAGSRLTVL.

The chain combines TRBV10-3 with TRBJ2-1; 9 positions agree with TRBD2. Germline-derived CDR1 and CDR2 are ENHRY and SYGVKD. The CDR3 sequence is 18 residues long. J was trimmed by 5 bases and V by 0 bases; bases with no gene match: 11. The CDR3 DNA reads TGTGCCATCAGTGAGTCAAGGGGGGGGACTAGCTTCAACAATGAGCAGTTCTTC. It specifies CAISESRGGTSFNNEQFF.

The gene calls are TRBV25-1 and TRBJ2-5, with a weak D call TRBD1 (6 bases). TRBJ2-7 matches the DNA end more closely, so the J call is doubtful. The CDR3 runs to 14 residues. The germline V gene has CDR1 MGHDK and CDR2 SYGVNS. This CDR3 is CASSGGHLSYEQYF. In DNA form, the CDR3 reads TGTGCCAGCAGTGGGGGACACCTCTCCTACGAGCAGTACTTC.

This rearrangement joins TRBV4-2 to TRBJ2-2; 15 nucleotides line up with TRBD2. Per germline, CDR1 LGHNA and CDR2 YNFKEQ. The CDR3 spans 20 residues. V gave up 1 base and J gave up 1 base; unmatched junction bases: 7. The CDR3 region has the DNA TGTGCCAGCAGCCAAGCCGGTAGGACTAGCGGGAGGGGGAACACCGGGGAGCTGTTTTTT. Translation: CASSQAGRTSGRGNTGELFF.

The V gene is TRBV7-9, the J gene TRBJ2-7; 7 bases map to TRBD1. Trimming cost V 0 bases and J 2 bases; bases outside gene matches: 7. The CDR3 totals 16 residues. Germline V gives CDR1 SEHNR, CDR2 FQNEAQ (reference sequence). In DNA, the CDR3 is TGTGCCAGCAGCTTAGCGCCCACAGGGGCGGCCTACGAGCAGTACTTC. Protein product: CASSLAPTGAAYEQYF. The full variable domain, in which reference TRBV7-9 and TRBJ2-7 provide the parts outside the CDR3, is DTGVSQNPRHKITKRGQNVTFRCDPISEHNRLYWYRQTLGQGPEFLTYFQNEAQLEKSRLLSDRFSAERPKGSFSTLEIQRTEQGDSAMYLCASSLAPTGAAYEQYFGPGTRLTVT.

This chain connects TRBV6-1 to TRBJ1-1; no clear D. The CDR3 has 12 amino acids. The V end was cut by 5 bases, the J end by 0 bases, with 4 bases between. Germline CDR1 MNHNS, CDR2 SASEGT. The CDR3 here is CASSPLNTEAFF. CDR3 bases: TGTGCCAGCAGTCCCTTGAACACTGAAGCTTTCTTT.

The V gene is TRBV28, the J gene TRBJ2-7; maybe TRBD1 (5 bases). V lost 9 bases, J lost 3 bases, and 12 bases lay in between. Germline lookup yields CDR1 MDHEN and CDR2 SYDVKM. The CDR3 is 12 residues long. CDR3 amino acids: CASWGYHYEQYF. In nucleotides, the CDR3 is TGTGCCAGTTGGGGCTACCACTACGAGCAGTACTTC.

The chain couples TRBV11-3 to TRBJ2-6, with 10 bases aligning to TRBD1. Trimming removed 5 bases from V and 2 bases from J; junction bases left unmatched: 9. The CDR3 totals 18 residues. The germline V gene has CDR1 SGHNT and CDR2 YENEEA. CDR3 loop: CASSPRGTGVAGANVLTF. DNA of the CDR3: TGTGCCAGCAGCCCGCGGGGGACAGGGGTTGCTGGGGCCAACGTCCTGACTTTC.

The sample holds a few counts of this clone. The chain joins TRBV2 to TRBJ2-7, with 9 bases that match TRBD2. Germline lookup yields CDR1 SNHLY and CDR2 FYNNEI. The V gene end was trimmed by 8 bases and the J gene end by 6 bases; junction bases not matched to a gene: 17. The CDR3 covers 16 residues. The CDR3 protein is CASSLGLAGTRAEQYF. CDR3 nucleotide sequence: TGTGCCAGCTCATTGGGGCTAGCGGGGACACGGGCCGAGCAGTACTTC.

DNA for the CDR3: TGCGCCAGCAGCCAAGCGAACAGGGCGCCTAATGAAAAACTGTTTTTT. It specifies CASSQANRAPNEKLFF. The gene calls are TRBV4-1 and TRBJ1-4; TRBD1 might be the D (6 bases). Trimming removed 1 base at V and 3 bases at J, with 12 bases between. The CDR3 loop spans 16 amino acids. Per the germline V gene, CDR1 is MGHRA and CDR2 is YSYEKL.

The chain is built from TRBV19 and TRBJ1-1; TRBD1 agrees at 8 bases. The germline V gene has CDR1 LNHDA and CDR2 SQIVND (reference sequence). The ends lost 7 bases at V and 2 bases at J; junction bases unmatched: 12. The CDR3 loop spans 16 amino acids. The CDR3 region is CASKVQGASVNTEAFF. CDR3 DNA: TGTGCCAGTAAGGTCCAGGGGGCCTCGGTAAACACTGAAGCTTTCTTT.